The 30 T cell receptor beta chains below were found in one sample sequenced in a study of human T cells and chemical hapten exposure. Sample time point: patch test 1, 2 weeks after DPC sensitization. The treatment denotes: therapeutic diphenylcyclopropenone sensitization with weekly scalp DPC. TCRdb reanalysed the RACE reads using MiXCR and keeps one entry per CDR3 protein. The sample records 150,000 or so distinct CDR3 sequences, approximately 14% being singletons. Source: whole blood, taken in connection with sensitization to the hapten diphenylcyclopropenone (DPC). The receptors here all came from a woman in her twenties or thirties with alopecia areata. Some clones in this sample may be carry-over from other donors' samples.

The chain uses TRBV29-1 and TRBJ2-1, with D unclear. The CDR3 contains 13 residues. Germline lookup yields CDR1 SQVTM and CDR2 ANQGSEA. V lost 3 bases, J lost 9 bases, and 15 bases lay in between. CDR3 residues: CSVDPTKVGEQFF. The CDR3 DNA is TGCAGCGTTGACCCCACCAAGGTTGGTGAGCAGTTCTTC.

This clonotype was observed a handful of times. The chain recombines TRBV7-7 with TRBJ2-3, with TRBD2 matching over 8 bases. This CDR3 contains 18 residues. Germline-derived CDR1 and CDR2 are SSHAT and FNYEAQ (reference sequence). The V segment lost 5 bases and the J segment 0 bases; nucleotides outside the gene matches: 13. The CDR3, as DNA: TGTGCCAGCAGCCCAAGAGGTATTAGCGGGGCTAGCACAGATACGCAGTATTTT. Amino acids: CASSPRGISGASTDTQYF. The full variable domain, with the rest looked up from reference TRBV7-7 and TRBJ2-3, is GAGVSQSPRYKVTKRGQDVTLRCDPISSHATLYWYQQALGQGPEFLTYFNYEAQPDKSGLPSDRFSAERPEGSISTLTIQRTEQRDSAMYRCASSPRGISGASTDTQYFGPGTRLTVL.

This clonotype has at least ten counts. The genes are TRBV5-1 and TRBJ2-7; 9 nucleotides agree with TRBD2. This CDR3 is built from 12 residues. Losses at the gene ends were 5 bases for V and 7 bases for J; bases not matched to a gene: 4. Germline values: CDR1 SGHRS, CDR2 YFSETQ. The CDR3 region is CASRRLAGEQYF. The DNA for the CDR3 is TGCGCCAGCAGGAGGCTAGCGGGGGAGCAGTACTTC. Full variable domain (outside the CDR3, taken from reference TRBV5-1 and TRBJ2-7): KAGVTQTPRYLIKTRGQQVTLSCSPISGHRSVSWYQQTPGQGLQFLFEYFSETQRNKGNFPGRFSGRQFSNSRSEMNVSTLELGDSALYLCASRRLAGEQYFGPGTRLTVT.

This clonotype was recorded at least ten times. The rearrangement uses TRBV6-1 and TRBJ2-7; no definite D call. The germline V gene encodes CDR1 MNHNS and CDR2 SASEGT. This CDR3 contains 14 residues. V shed 0 bases and J shed 3 bases, with 9 bases lying between them. The CDR3 loop reads CASSEASFFYEQYF. CDR3 bases: TGTGCCAGCAGTGAAGCCTCGTTTTTCTACGAGCAGTACTTC.

The CDR3 loop is CASRLTGQRRLGNEQFF. In nucleotides, the CDR3 is TGCGCCAGCAGACTAACCGGACAACGGAGGCTCGGCAATGAGCAGTTCTTC. The V call is TRBV5-1, the J call TRBJ2-1; D tentatively fits TRBD1 or TRBD2 (5 bases each). Germline loops: CDR1 SGHRS, CDR2 YFSETQ. The V end lost 5 bases, the J end lost 6 bases, and 24 bases lay between the germline ends. This CDR3 comprises 17 residues.

The CDR3 reads CASDAPGLAGGKLFF. CDR3 bases: TGTGCCAGCGATGCCCCAGGACTCGCCGGGGGAAAACTGTTTTTT. The chain carries TRBV7-9 and TRBJ1-4; a possible D gene is TRBD1 (5 bases). This CDR3 region has 15 residues. Germline V gives CDR1 SEHNR, CDR2 FQNEAQ (reference sequence). The V end lost 8 bases, the J end lost 10 bases, and 23 bases lay between the germline ends.

In its sample, this clonotype was seen many times. The gene calls are TRBV27 and TRBJ1-1; D perhaps matches TRBD1 (5 bases). Trimming took off 7 bases at V and 1 base at J, with 10 bases between the two ends. CDR3 length: 13 amino acids. Germline CDR1 MNHEY, CDR2 SMNVEV (reference sequence). CDR3 loop: CASIGAGNTEAFF. In DNA, the CDR3 is TGTGCCAGCATTGGGGCAGGGAACACTGAAGCTTTCTTT.

The gene calls are TRBV6-1 and TRBJ2-7, with D unclear. CDR3 length equals 14 residues. Germline CDR1 and CDR2: MNHNS and SASEGT. The ends were cut back, 0 bases at V and 4 bases at J, with 10 bases in the middle. For the CDR3, the DNA is TGTGCCAGCAGTGAAGCCCTGGCCGCTTACGAGCAGTACTTC. As protein: CASSEALAAYEQYF.

This clonotype was detected a few times. The chain joins TRBV5-1 to TRBJ1-6; tentatively, D is TRBD1 (6 bases). Germline CDR1 reads SGHRS; CDR2 reads YFSETQ. Trimming took 4 bases from V and 7 from J, leaving 15 bases between them. This CDR3 has 15 residues. The CDR3 sequence: CASSVQGLENSPLHF. The CDR3 DNA sequence: TGCGCCAGCAGCGTACAGGGCTTGGAAAATTCACCCCTCCACTTT.

This clonotype was recorded many times. This rearrangement joins TRBV10-3 to TRBJ2-3; D gene unclear. V was pared by 5 bases and J by 0 bases, with 12 bases between. The CDR3 is 15 amino acids. Germline CDR1 and CDR2: ENHRY and SYGVKD. The CDR3 protein is CAISSDFTSTDTQYF. CDR3 DNA: TGTGCCATCAGTTCCGACTTTACTAGCACAGATACGCAGTATTTT.

The chain links TRBV9 to TRBJ1-5; D unclear. The CDR3 length is 12 residues. Trimming cost V 0 bases and J 15 bases, with 13 bases left between them. Germline loops: CDR1 SGDLS, CDR2 YYNGEE. The CDR3 region is CASSVGRRKGHF. In DNA, the CDR3 is TGTGCCAGCAGCGTAGGTCGACGTAAGGGGCATTTT.

V and J are TRBV20-1 and TRBJ2-1, with D unresolved. V shed 1 base and J shed 3 bases, with 7 bases lying between them. Germline assignment: CDR1 DFQATT and CDR2 SNEGSKA (reference sequence). The CDR3 runs 13 residues. CDR3 amino acids: CSARAPRYNEQFF. Written as DNA, the CDR3 is TGCAGTGCTAGAGCCCCCCGCTACAATGAGCAGTTCTTC.

The rearrangement uses TRBV4-3 and TRBJ1-5; D may be TRBD1 (6 bases). Trimming removed 2 bases at V and 7 bases at J, with 15 bases between. Per germline, CDR1 LGHNA and CDR2 YSLEER. The CDR3 runs 15 residues. CDR3 DNA sequence: TGCGCCAGCAGCCAAAACGGGGGGCAGGGACAGCCCCAGCATTTT. Protein sequence: CASSQNGGQGQPQHF.

CDR3 residues: CASSFRDRGRETQYF. In DNA, the CDR3 is TGCGCCAGCAGCTTCCGGGACAGGGGTCGGGAGACCCAGTACTTC. The chain couples TRBV5-1 to TRBJ2-5, with 10 bases fitting TRBD1. CDR3 length: 15 amino acids. The germline CDR1 and CDR2 sequences are SGHRS and YFSETQ. J was trimmed by 5 bases and V by 2 bases; bases with no gene match: 6.

This clonotype came up many times. The V and J genes are TRBV18 and TRBJ1-2; TRBD1 aligns across 7 bases. CDR3 length: 16 residues. The V segment lost 4 bases and the J segment 2 bases; nucleotides outside the gene matches: 10. Looked up from germline, CDR1 is KGHSH and CDR2 is LQKENI. CDR3 in amino acids: CASSLFQQGNNYGYTF. The CDR3 DNA reads as TGTGCCAGCTCACTCTTTCAACAGGGGAACAACTATGGCTACACCTTC. Looking up the rest from reference TRBV18 and TRBJ1-2 gives the full variable domain: NAGVMQNPRHLVRRRGQEARLRCSPMKGHSHVYWYRQLPEEGLKFMVYLQKENIIDESGMPKERFSAEFPKEGPSILRIQQVVRGDSAAYFCASSLFQQGNNYGYTFGSGTRLTVV.

This clonotype was seen many times. The chain couples TRBV6-2 or TRBV6-3 to TRBJ1-2, with D uncertain. Trimming removed 2 bases from V and 0 bases from J, with 16 bases in between. CDR1 and CDR2 from the germline V gene are MNHEY and SVGEGT. This CDR3 has 17 residues. Written as DNA, the CDR3 is TGTGCCAGCAGTTACAGTGGACTTCAATCGGCTAACTATGGCTACACCTTC. This gives the protein CASSYSGLQSANYGYTF.

In DNA form, the CDR3 reads TGTGCCAGCACCCCGAGGGACTACAATGAGCAGTTCTTC. This sequence encodes CASTPRDYNEQFF. The chain recombines TRBV11-1 with TRBJ2-1; a possible D gene is TRBD2 (5 bases). Germline V lookup: CDR1 SGHAT, CDR2 FQDESV (reference sequence). The V gene lost 7 bases and the J gene lost 3 bases, with 10 bases spanning the gap. The CDR3 is 13 residues long. The variable domain in full, with the rest retrieved from reference TRBV11-1 and TRBJ2-1, is EAEVAQSPRYKITEKSQAVAFWCDPISGHATLYWYRQILGQGPELLVQFQDESVVDDSQLPKDRFSAERLKGVDSTLKIQPAELGDSAMYLCASTPRDYNEQFFGPGTRLTVL.

This sequence joins TRBV24-1 and TRBJ2-1; D might be TRBD2 (5 bases). Germline V gene sequence: CDR1 KGHDR, CDR2 SFDVKD. Trimming stripped 1 base from V and 10 bases from J, with 7 bases between. This CDR3 region has 12 residues. CDR3 protein: CATSDFAGEQFF. The CDR3 coding sequence is TGTGCCACCAGTGATTTCGCGGGCGAGCAGTTCTTC.

V gene TRBV12-3 or TRBV12-4 combines with J gene TRBJ2-1; 12 nucleotides match TRBD1. The CDR3 length is 15 residues. The V and J ends lost 10 bases and 6 bases, in that order; junction bases with no gene match: 10. This chain's CDR3 is CANAGGQGASNEQFF. The CDR3 bases are TGTGCCAACGCGGGGGGACAGGGGGCGAGCAATGAGCAGTTCTTC.

The chain employs TRBV7-4 and TRBJ1-1, with D tentatively TRBD1 (6 bases). This CDR3 is built from 15 residues. Germline V gene data show CDR1 as SGHVT and CDR2 as SQSDAQ. V lost 5 bases and J lost 5, with 18 bases in between. CDR3 bases: TGTGCCAGCAGCCTACCGGATAAGACAGGAACTGAAGCTTTCTTT. The encoded protein is CASSLPDKTGTEAFF. Full variable domain (outside the CDR3, taken from reference TRBV7-4 and TRBJ1-1): GAGVSQSPRYKVAKRGRDVALRCDSISGHVTLYWYRQTLGQGSEVLTYSQSDAQRDKSGRPSGRFSAERPERSVSTLKIQRTEQGDSAVYLCASSLPDKTGTEAFFGQGTRLTVV.

This clonotype was seen only a few times. The chain employs TRBV28 and TRBJ1-2; the match to TRBD1 covers 7 bases. Germline V gives CDR1 MDHEN, CDR2 SYDVKM. J was trimmed by 2 bases and V by 5 bases; bases with no gene match: 5. The CDR3 has 14 residues. Here the CDR3 reads CASSPPGQNYGYTF. The CDR3 DNA reads TGTGCCAGCAGTCCACCGGGACAGAACTATGGCTACACCTTC.

This clonotype was picked up many times. J is TRBJ2-1 and V is TRBV20-1; no clear D gene. This CDR3 has 15 residues. Trimming took off 3 bases at V and 8 bases at J, with 20 bases between the two ends. Germline CDR1 is DFQATT and CDR2 is SNEGSKA (reference sequence). Written as DNA, the CDR3 is TGCAGTGCTAGCCCGGCGGACCGGACGAGCGATGAGCAGTTCTTC. This gives the protein CSASPADRTSDEQFF.

The CDR3 bases are TGTGCCAGCAGTTTGGGGGACAGAGTAAATTCACCCCTCCACTTT. Its protein is CASSLGDRVNSPLHF. V gene TRBV28 combines with J gene TRBJ1-6, with 7 bases aligning to TRBD1. The CDR3 spans 15 residues. CDR1 is MDHEN and CDR2 is SYDVKM in the germline V gene. The J segment lost 7 bases and the V segment lost 3 bases, leaving 6 bases of the junction unmatched.

V gene TRBV18 combines with J gene TRBJ2-1; TRBD2 agrees at 7 bases. Germline V gene lookup returns CDR1 KGHSH and CDR2 LQKENI. J was trimmed by 2 bases and V by 3 bases; bases with no gene match: 4. The CDR3 runs to 15 residues. The CDR3 reads CASSPGRETYNEQFF. In DNA form, the CDR3 reads TGTGCCAGCTCACCCGGGCGGGAGACCTACAATGAGCAGTTCTTC. Supplemented by reference TRBV18 and TRBJ2-1, the full variable domain reads NAGVMQNPRHLVRRRGQEARLRCSPMKGHSHVYWYRQLPEEGLKFMVYLQKENIIDESGMPKERFSAEFPKEGPSILRIQQVVRGDSAAYFCASSPGRETYNEQFFGPGTRLTVL.

This clonotype was counted at least ten times. The genes are TRBV6-5 and TRBJ1-2, with unresolved D. The V gene lost 0 bases and the J gene lost 7 bases, with 12 bases spanning the gap. Germline lookup yields CDR1 MNHEY and CDR2 SVGAGI. This CDR3 comprises 14 residues. In nucleotides, the CDR3 is TGTGCCAGCAGTTACTCGGAGAGGACGGGTGGCTACACCTTC. It specifies CASSYSERTGGYTF.

V usage is TRBV7-9 and J usage is TRBJ2-1, with a weak D call TRBD1 (6 bases). The CDR3 is 23 residues long. Per the germline V gene, CDR1 is SEHNR and CDR2 is FQNEAQ (reference sequence). V shed 5 bases and J shed 0 bases, with 35 bases lying between them. The CDR3 DNA follows: TGTGCCAGCAGCCCCCGAGCAGGGGACGAGAGGGCCTCGAGCGTATTCTCCTACAATGAGCAGTTCTTC. As protein: CASSPRAGDERASSVFSYNEQFF.

The J gene is TRBJ2-5, the V gene TRBV5-4; 12 bases are shared with TRBD2. The V gene end was trimmed by 5 bases and the J gene end by 1 base; junction bases not matched to a gene: 6. Germline V gene sequence: CDR1 SGHNT, CDR2 YYREEE (reference sequence). This CDR3 is built from 16 residues. The CDR3 here is CASRLGLAGIQETQYF. The CDR3 DNA follows: TGTGCCAGCAGGTTAGGACTAGCGGGAATCCAAGAGACCCAGTACTTC.

This clonotype has just a few counts. V gene TRBV28 combines with J gene TRBJ1-6, with D perhaps matching TRBD1 (5 bases). The CDR3 is 14 amino acids. Germline V gene data show CDR1 as MDHEN and CDR2 as SYDVKM. V lost 10 bases to trimming and J lost 2 bases, with 12 bases between them. The CDR3 here is CAIYRGAYNSPLHF. The CDR3 nucleotides are TGTGCCATCTACCGGGGGGCCTATAATTCACCCCTCCACTTT.

In this sample, this clonotype turned up a few times. The chain joins TRBV6-2 or TRBV6-3 to TRBJ2-3; D possibly corresponds to TRBD2 (5 bases). The CDR3 totals 13 residues. The germline gives CDR1 MNHEY, CDR2 SVGEGT. V shed 6 bases and J shed 0 bases, with 7 bases lying between them. For the CDR3, the DNA is TGTGCCAGCAGGTGGACTAGCACAGATACGCAGTATTTT. It is translated as CASRWTSTDTQYF.

This clonotype was recorded many times. This chain uses TRBV10-1 with TRBJ1-1; perhaps TRBD1 as D (5 bases). The V end was cut by 6 bases, the J end by 7 bases, with 12 bases between. The germline V gene encodes CDR1 WNHNN and CDR2 SYGVQD (reference sequence). This CDR3 is built from 12 residues. The CDR3 region has the DNA TGCGCCAGCAGGGACGAGGGGATTGAAGCTTTCTTT. Residues: CASRDEGIEAFF.